Listed below are T cell receptor beta chains from one sample, sequenced in a study of graft-versus-host responses after intestinal transplantation. Generated by immunoSEQ multiplex PCR, the TCRdb table keeps only in-frame clones and is missing some. The table records about 120,000 clones, about nine tenths of them present only once. What these receptors recognize is not known. The sample consisted of unstimulated CD4+ T cells sorted from spleen or lymph node cells, taken before intestinal transplant. The source of these receptors is a human donor who received an intestinal transplant. CDR3s include the opening cysteine and the closing phenylalanine or tryptophan. The D gene is left open where the match is weak. Only part of the rows carry a size: once, few, many, or a class if the clone is expanded.

d_call | j_call | clone_size | v_call | cdr3_aa | cdr3_nt
TRBD1 | TRBJ2-7 | - | TRBV5-1 | CASRLTGGYEQYF | TGCGCCAGCAGATTAACAGGGGGCTACGAGCAGTACTTC
- | TRBJ2-7 | - | TRBV6-6 | CASSYGRGYEQYF | TGTGCCAGCAGTTACGGGCGGGGCTACGAGCAGTACTTC
TRBD2 | TRBJ2-3 | - | TRBV5-1 | CASSLGGGPTPVQYF | TGCGCCAGCAGCTTGGGCGGGGGGCCTACTCCCGTGCAGTATTTT
TRBD2 | TRBJ2-7 | - | TRBV6-5 | CASSGTSYEQYF | TGTGCCAGCAGTGGGACTAGCTACGAGCAGTACTTC
TRBD1 | TRBJ2-7 | once | TRBV6-5 | CASRGTGAYEQYF | TGTGCCAGCAGGGGGACAGGGGCGTACGAGCAGTACTTC
- | TRBJ2-1 | - | TRBV30 | CAWSATGKKRLYNEQFF | TGTGCCTGGAGTGCCACAGGGAAAAAGAGACTCTACAATGAGCAGTTCTTC
TRBD2 | TRBJ2-1 | - | TRBV30 | CAWSGGASYNEQFF | TGTGCCTGGAGCGGGGGGGCCTCCTACAATGAGCAGTTCTTC
TRBD1 | TRBJ1-1 | - | TRBV2 | CACSSDRVTEAFF | TGTGCCTGCTCCTCGGACAGGGTCACTGAAGCTTTCTTT
- | TRBJ2-2 | - | TRBV14 | CASSPAPQGNLFF | TGTGCCAGCAGCCCTGCCCCTCAGGGAAACCTGTTTTTT
TRBD2 | TRBJ2-7 | - | TRBV28 | CASSLRPAGWYEQYF | TGTGCCAGCAGTTTACGCCCAGCGGGATGGTACGAGCAGTACTTC
TRBD1 | TRBJ1-5 | - | TRBV7-2 | CASSLGTGTRNQPQHF | TGTGCCAGCAGTCTCGGGACAGGGACTCGCAATCAGCCCCAGCATTTT
TRBD1 | TRBJ1-1 | - | TRBV9 | CASSVDPTGGGTEAFF | TGTGCCAGCAGCGTGGACCCTACAGGGGGAGGGACTGAAGCTTTCTTT
- | TRBJ1-3 | once | TRBV9 | CASSLTGTGKGNTIYF | TGTGCCAGCAGCTTGACCGGAACGGGAAAGGGAAACACCATATATTTT
- | TRBJ2-1 | once | TRBV29-1 | CSVDAGTTIYNEQFF | TGCAGCGTGGACGCGGGAACTACGATCTACAATGAGCAGTTCTTC
- | TRBJ1-5 | once | TRBV6-1 | CASSEGTIGLGNQPQHF | TGTGCCAGCAGTGAAGGGACAATAGGCCTTGGGAATCAGCCCCAGCATTTT
TRBD1 | TRBJ1-4 | - | TRBV7-2 | CASSLQQGPRTNEKLFF | TGTGCCAGCAGCTTACAACAGGGGCCGAGAACAAATGAAAAACTGTTTTTT
- | TRBJ2-2 | - | TRBV7-8 | CASSLEGGKTSNTGELFF | TGTGCCAGCAGCTTAGAGGGGGGGAAAACTTCGAACACCGGGGAGCTGTTTTTT
- | TRBJ1-6 | - | TRBV25-1 | CASSERETESSPLHF | TGTGCCAGCAGTGAACGGGAGACAGAGAGCTCACCCCTCCACTTT
- | TRBJ2-7 | - | TRBV7-9 | CASSFENGEQYF | TGTGCCAGCAGCTTCGAAAACGGGGAGCAGTACTTC
- | TRBJ2-1 | - | TRBV5-1 | CASSLDPVGLGNEQFF | TGCGCCAGCAGCTTGGATCCCGTCGGGTTGGGCAATGAGCAGTTCTTC
TRBD1 | TRBJ1-2 | - | TRBV6-5 | CASSSWTGRGGYTF | TGTGCCAGCAGTTCTTGGACAGGGAGGGGGGGCTACACCTTC
- | TRBJ1-2 | - | TRBV30 | CAWIRTDGSYGYTF | TGTGCCTGGATACGTACAGACGGGAGCTATGGCTACACCTTC
TRBD1 | TRBJ1-1 | - | TRBV28 | CATKTGATEAFF | TGTGCCACCAAGACAGGGGCTACTGAAGCTTTCTTT
- | TRBJ2-5 | - | TRBV11-2 | CASSLQGSKSETQYF | TGTGCCAGCAGCTTACAGGGGTCAAAGTCGGAGACCCAGTACTTC
- | TRBJ1-5 | - | TRBV18 | CASSPGGGNQPQHF | TGTGCCAGCTCACCAGGGGGCGGCAATCAGCCCCAGCATTTT
- | TRBJ1-1 | - | TRBV14 | CASSHRLGINTEAFF | TGTGCCAGCAGCCACCGTCTGGGCATTAACACTGAAGCTTTCTTT
- | TRBJ1-1 | - | TRBV5-1 | CASSLTGLGTEAFF | TGCGCCAGCAGCTTGACGGGACTGGGAACTGAAGCTTTCTTT
- | TRBJ1-2 | - | TRBV7-9 | CASSLDRKPSYGYTF | TGTGCCAGCAGCTTAGACAGGAAACCCTCCTATGGCTACACCTTC
- | TRBJ1-2 | - | TRBV6-4 | CASSDSGAYGYTF | TGTGCCAGCAGTGACTCGGGGGCCTATGGCTACACCTTC
- | TRBJ1-2 | - | TRBV19 | CASSIDRGAYGYTF | TGTGCCAGTAGTATAGATCGGGGGGCCTATGGCTACACCTTC